The present entry profiles one T cell receptor (beta chain) with its context. What it binds is not known. The record originates from a study of cytomegalovirus exposure and HLA in healthy donors. Study results and limitations: The majority of TCR sequences were rare, yet some public TCRs appeared in many donors. Reports indicate that TCR beta sequences accurately predicted the HLA-A and HLA-B alleles of most subjects.

Germline CDR1 reads SGHTA; CDR2 reads FQGNSA. CDR3 length: 16 amino acids. V lost 5 bases, J lost 0 bases, and 7 bases stayed unmatched. The PCR contained 60 Vbeta and 13 Jbeta primers. Measured with immunoSEQ multiplex PCR; TCRdb has only the in-frame clones, and not every one. The data show just under 65,000 clones, roughly 75% seen once. The sequencing sample was made of PBMCs. This sequence joins TRBV7-2 and TRBJ2-1; TRBD1 matches at 7 bases. The clonotype originates from a woman aged 25 to 39 in good health and CMV-seronegative. The DNA of the CDR3 is TGTGCCAGCAGCCCTAGGGGGCTCCACTCCTACAATGAGCAGTTCTTC. As protein: CASSPRGLHSYNEQFF.